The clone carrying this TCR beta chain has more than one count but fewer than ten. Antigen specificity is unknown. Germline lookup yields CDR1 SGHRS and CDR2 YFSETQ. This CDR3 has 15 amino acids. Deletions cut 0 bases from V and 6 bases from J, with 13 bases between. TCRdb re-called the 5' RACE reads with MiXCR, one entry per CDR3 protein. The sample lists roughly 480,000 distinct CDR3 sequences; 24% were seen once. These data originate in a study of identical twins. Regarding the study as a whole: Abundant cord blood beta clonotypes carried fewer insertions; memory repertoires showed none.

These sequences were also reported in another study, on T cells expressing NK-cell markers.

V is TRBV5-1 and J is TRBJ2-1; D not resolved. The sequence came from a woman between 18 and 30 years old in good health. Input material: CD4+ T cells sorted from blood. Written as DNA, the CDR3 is TGCGCCAGCAGCTTGGGGCCTAAGGTCGTCAATGAGCAGTTCTTC. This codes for CASSLGPKVVNEQFF.